The next 12 T cell receptor beta chains were all read from a single sample in a study of spatial heterogeneity in lung cancer. Using its own MiXCR run on the 5' RACE reads, TCRdb lists one record per CDR3 protein. The data contain under 30,000 distinct CDR3 sequences, under 4% of them singletons. Time point indicated: sample taken at primary tumor resection. The input for sequencing was PBMCs, taken at surgery. These receptors originate from a female donor with early-stage non-small cell lung cancer.

This clonotype appeared many times. The chain joins TRBV3-1 to TRBJ2-3; 10 bases are shared with TRBD2. The V segment lost 0 bases and the J segment 4 bases; nucleotides outside the gene matches: 16. Germline CDR1 LGHDT, CDR2 YNNKEL (reference sequence). This CDR3 is 20 amino acids long. CDR3 sequence: CASSQDPLAGVVVGADTQYF. CDR3 DNA: TGTGCCAGCAGCCAAGACCCTCTAGCGGGAGTAGTGGTTGGCGCAGATACGCAGTATTTT.

A note on this clonotype: A much bigger clone sits one base away, suggesting this may be a read error. V and J are TRBV10-3 and TRBJ2-2, with 9 bases matching TRBD1. J was trimmed by 2 bases and V by 2 bases; bases with no gene match: 9. This CDR3 region has 18 residues. Germline CDR1 and CDR2: ENHRY and SYGVKD. CDR3 bases: TGTGCCATCAGTGAGACGTTTAGGGACAGGGAAAACACCGGGGAGCTGTTTTTT. Encoded protein: CAISETFRDRENTGELFF.

This clonotype was observed many times. As DNA, the CDR3 is TGCAGCGTTGAAGCGAGCGGGAGCACAGATACGCAGTATTTT. Translation: CSVEASGSTDTQYF. The V and J genes are TRBV29-1 and TRBJ2-3, with a possible D match to TRBD2 (6 bases). CDR3 size: 14 residues. Germline V gene sequence: CDR1 SQVTM, CDR2 ANQGSEA. V shed 1 base and J shed 0 bases, with 8 bases lying between them.

By its share, this clonotype is medium-sized (0.01 to 0.1%). V usage is TRBV5-1 and J usage is TRBJ2-2; 7 bases map to TRBD2. CDR1 and CDR2 from the germline V gene are SGHRS and YFSETQ. The trim removed 3 bases at V and 5 bases at J, leaving 10 bases unmatched. The CDR3 has 16 amino acids. The CDR3: CASSWFGRSGTGELFF. Here the CDR3 DNA reads TGCGCCAGCAGCTGGTTCGGGAGGAGCGGGACCGGGGAGCTGTTTTTT.

This clonotype was seen a few times. The V and J genes are TRBV12-3 or TRBV12-4 and TRBJ2-5; D could derive from TRBD1 or TRBD2 (5 bases each). Between the trimmed V and J ends, which lost 6 bases and 4 bases, there was a span of 12 bases. The CDR3 has 13 amino acids. The CDR3: CASSRGEPETQYF. The CDR3 bases are TGTGCCAGCAGCCGGGGCGAACCAGAGACCCAGTACTTC.

This clonotype was counted at least ten times. V usage is TRBV3-1 and J usage is TRBJ1-5, with 7 positions matching TRBD1. The V gene end was trimmed by 6 bases and the J gene end by 4 bases; junction bases not matched to a gene: 9. The germline gives CDR1 LGHDT, CDR2 YNNKEL (reference sequence). The length of the CDR3 is 15 residues. In DNA, the CDR3 is TGTGCCAGCAGTCGACAGGGAGGGCCGAATCAGCCCCAGCATTTT. This encodes CASSRQGGPNQPQHF.

This clonotype was recorded at least ten times. The chain couples TRBV5-6 to TRBJ2-7, with D tentatively TRBD2 (5 bases). CDR3 length equals 14 residues. Germline V gene lookup returns CDR1 SGHDT and CDR2 YYEEEE. Trimming stripped 4 bases from V and 1 base from J, with 12 bases between. CDR3 loop: CASSRTRQSYEQYF. As DNA, the CDR3 is TGTGCCAGCAGCCGGACTCGACAATCCTACGAGCAGTACTTC.

This clonotype was counted many times. The chain combines TRBV5-6 with TRBJ2-1; TRBD2 agrees at 15 bases. Germline trimming cut 4 bases from V and 0 bases from J; bases unmatched to any gene: 5. The germline CDR1 and CDR2 sequences are SGHDT and YYEEEE. This CDR3 spans 18 amino acids. The CDR3 is CASSPGTSGRNSYNEQFF. CDR3 DNA: TGTGCCAGCAGCCCCGGGACTAGCGGGAGGAACTCCTACAATGAGCAGTTCTTC.

This clonotype was seen a handful of times. This chain uses TRBV27 with TRBJ2-2; D is possibly TRBD2 (5 bases). The CDR3 is made up of 16 amino acids. Trimming left V 5 bases short and J 5 bases short, with 18 bases between. Germline loops: CDR1 MNHEY, CDR2 SMNVEV (reference sequence). The CDR3 sequence is CASSPRGYLGTGELFF. In nucleotides, the CDR3 is TGTGCCAGCAGTCCGAGAGGGTATCTTGGTACCGGGGAGCTGTTTTTT.

A word on this clonotype: This may arise from a read error, as a much more abundant clone is one base away. The rearrangement links TRBV24-1 to TRBJ2-3, with TRBD2 identical over 13 bases. CDR1 is KGHDR, CDR2 SFDVKD, per germline. The CDR3 sequence is 17 residues long. In nucleotides, the CDR3 is TGTGCCACCGGTGACCCGGGACTAGCGGGGCTCACAGATACGCAGTATTTT. Protein: CATGDPGLAGLTDTQYF.

This clonotype came up many times. The chain joins TRBV24-1 to TRBJ2-3, with TRBD2 matching over 10 bases. With 4 bases clipped from V and 4 bases from J, the junction kept 7 bases outside the gene matches. Per germline, CDR1 KGHDR and CDR2 SFDVKD. The CDR3 loop spans 16 amino acids. The CDR3 region has the DNA TGTGCCACCAGTGACCCCGGGACTAGCGAGGCAGATACGCAGTATTTT. Translating gives CATSDPGTSEADTQYF.

There are many counts of this clonotype. The genes are TRBV7-9 and TRBJ1-6; 9 bases align to TRBD1. Germline assignment: CDR1 SEHNR and CDR2 FQNEAQ (reference sequence). V trimming: 2 bases; J trimming: 8 bases; junction bases outside the gene matches: 4. The CDR3 loop spans 15 amino acids. The CDR3 region is CASSLPGQGYSPLHF. For the CDR3, the DNA is TGTGCCAGCAGCTTACCGGGACAGGGTTATTCACCCCTCCACTTT.